Detailed here is one T cell receptor (beta chain). Its antigen is unknown. Time point indicated: cycle 4 day 1 (C4D1), after about 6 weeks of nivolumab. Exposure to brentuximab vedotin varied, and each patient had relapsed following autologous stem cell transplantation. The best responses consisted of complete response, partial response or progressive disease. Germline values: CDR1 KGHSH, CDR2 LQKENI. Trimming removed 3 bases from V and 6 bases from J; junction bases left unmatched: 13. The CDR3 is made up of 17 amino acids. These data originate in a study of PD-1 blockade in classical Hodgkin lymphoma. Produced via immunoSEQ multiplex PCR; TCRdb's table is partial and in-frame only. Among around 25,000 clones listed, about 86% were seen once. Study conclusions and caveats: The diversity seen at baseline in complete responders resembled that of newly diagnosed patients. Baseline TCR diversity was reportedly lower in newly diagnosed patients than healthy donors. Diversity in CD4+ TCRs, unlike that measured in CD8+ TCRs, had risen significantly by C4D1.

This specimen was peripheral blood mononuclear cells (PBMCs), taken before the fourth cycle of nivolumab. This sequence originates from a human donor with classical Hodgkin lymphoma. This chain links TRBV18 with TRBJ2-2; 7 nucleotides line up with TRBD1. CDR3 DNA sequence: TGTGCCAGCTCACCGTACTCGCCACAGGGGAAGGCCGGGGAGCTGTTTTTT. It is translated as CASSPYSPQGKAGELFF. Full variable domain (remainder filled in from reference TRBV18 and TRBJ2-2): NAGVMQNPRHLVRRRGQEARLRCSPMKGHSHVYWYRQLPEEGLKFMVYLQKENIIDESGMPKERFSAEFPKEGPSILRIQQVVRGDSAAYFCASSPYSPQGKAGELFFGEGSRLTVL.